This paragraph reports one TCR beta chain. What it recognizes is unknown. Template material for TCR beta VDJ and CDR3 profiling consisted of genomic DNA. TCRdb itself ran the reads through MiXCR, one entry per CDR3 protein. This table holds 95,000 to 150,000 distinct CDR3 sequences, 30% to 45% found once. These data originate in a study of CD8+CD57+ T cells in acquired aplastic anemia. Study details: Sorted cells (CD4+ and CD8+) yielded DNA amounts that averaged about 3.1 ug. Study outcomes and limitations: For CD8+ Simpson's diversity, patients and controls showed no significant difference. The same twenty-nine CD8+ CDR3 sequences occurred in patients and in controls.

The patients chosen for sequencing had shown expansion of CD8+CD57+ cells (detected by flow cytometry). The blood sampling took place in patients who had so far received no therapy. V was cut by 6 bases and J by 2 bases, with 17 bases left in between. The CDR3 sequence is 15 residues long. The germline gives CDR1 SNHLY, CDR2 FYNNEI. The chain recombines TRBV2 with TRBJ2-7; D might be TRBD1 (6 bases). Sample: sorted CD4+, CD8+, or CD8+CD57+ T cells (not recorded which) from PBMCs. This TCR derives from a human donor with aplastic anemia. Written as DNA, the CDR3 is TGTGCCAGCAGCAACAGGGTTACCCGAACCTACGAGCAGTACTTC. Protein: CASSNRVTRTYEQYF.